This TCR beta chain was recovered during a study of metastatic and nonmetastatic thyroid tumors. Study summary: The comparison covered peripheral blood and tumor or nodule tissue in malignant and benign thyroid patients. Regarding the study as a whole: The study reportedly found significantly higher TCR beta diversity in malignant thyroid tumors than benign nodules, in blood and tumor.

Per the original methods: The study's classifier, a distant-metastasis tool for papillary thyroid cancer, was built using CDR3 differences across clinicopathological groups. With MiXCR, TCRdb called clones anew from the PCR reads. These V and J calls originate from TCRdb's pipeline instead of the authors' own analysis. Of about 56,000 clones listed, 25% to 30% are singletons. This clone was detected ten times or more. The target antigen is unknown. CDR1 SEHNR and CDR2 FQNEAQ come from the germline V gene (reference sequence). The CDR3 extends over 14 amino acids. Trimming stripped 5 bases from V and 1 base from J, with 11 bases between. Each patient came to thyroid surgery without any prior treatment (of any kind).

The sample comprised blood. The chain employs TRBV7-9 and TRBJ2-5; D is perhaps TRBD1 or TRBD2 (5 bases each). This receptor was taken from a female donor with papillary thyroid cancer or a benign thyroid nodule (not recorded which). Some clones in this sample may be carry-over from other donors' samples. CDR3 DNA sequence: TGTGCCAGCAGCCCCCGGGACCGCCAAGAGACCCAGTACTTC. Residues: CASSPRDRQETQYF.